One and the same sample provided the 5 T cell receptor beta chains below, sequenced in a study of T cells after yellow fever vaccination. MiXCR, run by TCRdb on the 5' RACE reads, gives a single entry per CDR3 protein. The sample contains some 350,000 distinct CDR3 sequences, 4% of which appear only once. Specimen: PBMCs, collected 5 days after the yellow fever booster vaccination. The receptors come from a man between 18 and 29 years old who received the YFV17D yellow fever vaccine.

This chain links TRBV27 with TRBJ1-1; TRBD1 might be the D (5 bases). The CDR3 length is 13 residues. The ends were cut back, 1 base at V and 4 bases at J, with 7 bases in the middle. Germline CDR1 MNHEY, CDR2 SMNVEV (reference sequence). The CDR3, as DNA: TGTGCCAGCAGTTTATTGGGACCCACTGAAGCTTTCTTT. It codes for CASSLLGPTEAFF.

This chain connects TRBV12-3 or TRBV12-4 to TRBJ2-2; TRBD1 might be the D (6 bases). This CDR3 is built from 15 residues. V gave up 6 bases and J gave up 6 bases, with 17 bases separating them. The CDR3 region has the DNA TGTGCCAGCAGCCCCACAGGGACGTGGGCCGGGGAGCTGTTTTTT. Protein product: CASSPTGTWAGELFF.

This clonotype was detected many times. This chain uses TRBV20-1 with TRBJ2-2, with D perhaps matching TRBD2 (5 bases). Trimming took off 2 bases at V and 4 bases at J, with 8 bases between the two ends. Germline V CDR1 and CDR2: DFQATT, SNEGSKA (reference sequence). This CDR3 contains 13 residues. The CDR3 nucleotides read TGCAGTGCTAGAACCGGGATCACCGGGGAGCTGTTTTTT. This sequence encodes CSARTGITGELFF.

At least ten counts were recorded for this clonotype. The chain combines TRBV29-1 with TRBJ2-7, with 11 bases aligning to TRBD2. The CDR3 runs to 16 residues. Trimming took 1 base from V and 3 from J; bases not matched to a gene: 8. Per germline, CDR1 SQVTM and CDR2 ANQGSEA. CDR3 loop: CSVEGLETSGDYEQYF. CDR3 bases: TGCAGCGTTGAAGGGCTAGAGACTAGCGGGGACTACGAGCAGTACTTC.

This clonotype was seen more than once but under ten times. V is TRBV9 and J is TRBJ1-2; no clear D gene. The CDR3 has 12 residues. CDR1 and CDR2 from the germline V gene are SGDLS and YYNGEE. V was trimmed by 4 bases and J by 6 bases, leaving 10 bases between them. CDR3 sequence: CASSSSRHGYTF. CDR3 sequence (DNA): TGTGCCAGCAGCTCGAGTAGGCATGGCTACACCTTC.